Listed here are 7 T cell receptor beta chains from one sample, sequenced in a study of blood T cells in healthy people across ages. Using a J-beta primer mix together with a sample-barcoded 5' primer, a second PCR was run for roughly 6 to 12 cycles. In TCRdb, the 5' RACE reads were re-called with MiXCR into one record per CDR3 protein. This table has around 650,000 distinct CDR3 sequences, approximately 30% appearing once. The sample was blood. These receptors were collected from a woman over 75 in good health.

The table lists this clonotype with a count of one. V and J are TRBV9 and TRBJ2-5, with D possibly matching TRBD2 (6 bases). The better agreement between TRBJ2-7 and the DNA end casts doubt on the J call. The V gene's germline CDR1 is SGDLS and CDR2 YYNGEE. The CDR3 contains 15 residues. This chain's CDR3 is CASSYGLAGSNEQYF. CDR3 DNA sequence: TGTGCCAGCAGCTACGGACTGGCGGGGAGCAACGAGCAGTACTTC.

The chain uses TRBV7-8 and TRBJ2-2; D unresolved. V was shortened by 5 bases and J by 2 bases, with 6 bases between the two germline ends. Looked up from germline, CDR1 is SGHVS and CDR2 is FQNEAQ. The CDR3 contains 13 residues. CDR3 sequence: CASSPTNTGELFF. As DNA, the CDR3 is TGTGCCAGCAGCCCGACCAACACCGGGGAGCTGTTTTTT.

This clonotype was observed many times. The CDR3 here is CASSPTSGDWDEQFF. DNA for the CDR3: TGTGCCAGCAGCCCAACTAGCGGGGATTGGGATGAGCAGTTCTTC. The chain links TRBV9 to TRBJ2-1; 10 nucleotides line up with TRBD2. Per germline, CDR1 SGDLS and CDR2 YYNGEE. V lost 4 bases and J lost 8; bases outside the gene matches: 9. The CDR3 has 15 residues.

The chain links TRBV9 to TRBJ1-1; tentative D call: TRBD1 (6 bases). Trimming pared 2 bases from V and 0 bases from J, leaving 14 bases between. CDR3 length equals 16 residues. Germline V CDR1 and CDR2: SGDLS, YYNGEE. The chain's CDR3 is CASSVGPRGMNTEAFF. DNA for the CDR3: TGTGCCAGCAGCGTTGGACCCAGGGGCATGAACACTGAAGCTTTCTTT. The full variable domain, with the rest looked up from reference TRBV9 and TRBJ1-1, is DSGVTQTPKHLITATGQRVTLRCSPRSGDLSVYWYQQSLDQGLQFLIQYYNGEERAKGNILERFSAQQFPDLHSELNLSSLELGDSALYFCASSVGPRGMNTEAFFGQGTRLTVV.

This clonotype was seen a handful of times. The chain combines TRBV7-2 with TRBJ1-1; D remains ambiguous. This CDR3 comprises 16 residues. V was trimmed by 1 base and J by 0 bases, leaving 12 bases between them. Germline V gene sequence: CDR1 SGHTA, CDR2 FQGNSA. The CDR3 reads CASSLDSGDLNTEAFF. CDR3 sequence (DNA): TGTGCCAGCAGCTTAGACTCTGGTGATTTGAACACTGAAGCTTTCTTT.

This chain links TRBV20-1 with TRBJ2-1, with D possibly TRBD2 on 5 matching bases. Trimming removed 6 bases from V and 6 bases from J, with 12 bases in between. The CDR3 runs 12 residues. Germline V gives CDR1 DFQATT, CDR2 SNEGSKA (reference sequence). CDR3 region: CSAPPRVNEQFF. The CDR3, as DNA: TGCAGTGCCCCCCCGAGGGTCAATGAGCAGTTCTTC.

The rearrangement uses TRBV4-1 and TRBJ2-3; maybe TRBD2 (6 bases). Germline assignment: CDR1 MGHRA and CDR2 YSYEKL. The CDR3 runs to 17 residues. The germline V and J ends were trimmed by 0 bases and 5 bases, with 18 bases remaining between them. CDR3 nucleotides: TGCGCCAGCAGCCAAGAACCCTTAGCGGCCCCCAAAGATACGCAGTATTTT. Its protein is CASSQEPLAAPKDTQYF.